This T cell receptor (beta chain) was captured by sequencing in a study of metastatic and nonmetastatic thyroid tumors. In the study's own analysis: CDR3 was compared across clinicopathological groups, and the resulting differences were used to build a distant-metastasis classifier for papillary thyroid cancer. TCRdb re-called the PCR reads via MiXCR. What appears here as the V and J calls and clone size reflects TCRdb's work, not the paper's. This table holds tens of thousands of clones, roughly a quarter found once. Thyroid surgery was preceded by no treatment in any patient. The table lists this clone with a count of one. CDR3 length: 20 amino acids. V was clipped by 3 bases and J by 3 bases; unmatched bases: 16. CDR1 and CDR2 from the germline V gene are MGHDK and SYGVNS.

The receptor was derived from a male donor with papillary thyroid cancer or a benign thyroid nodule (not recorded which). Some clones in this sample may be carry-over from other donors' samples. Input material: tumor tissue. J is TRBJ2-1 and V is TRBV25-1; 11 nucleotides agree with TRBD2. The CDR3 sequence is CASSEYVRVLAGGLYNEQFF. The DNA of the CDR3 is TGTGCCAGCAGTGAGTACGTGAGGGTCCTAGCGGGAGGCCTCTACAATGAGCAGTTCTTC.